Shown below are 25 T cell receptor beta chains from a single sample sequenced in a study of shared clonotypes between healthy human individuals. Method: immunoSEQ multiplex PCR; TCRdb's copy keeps in-frame clones and lacks some. This sample has more than 2 million clones, with 95% found just once. Sequencing was carried out using naive CD4+ T cells sorted from blood. Subset defined: CD45RA+ positively selected. The source is a man aged 18 to 30 in good health.

This chain joins TRBV5-4 and TRBJ1-2; 10 nucleotides line up with TRBD1. Germline loops: CDR1 SGHNT, CDR2 YYREEE (reference sequence). This CDR3 contains 16 residues. Trimming took 0 bases from V and 8 from J; bases not matched to a gene: 10. The CDR3 region has the DNA TGTGCCAGCAGCTTGGTGGCCGGGACAGGGGTAGGGGGCTACACCTTC. It encodes CASSLVAGTGVGGYTF.

The chain has TRBV5-4 and TRBJ2-1, with 11 bases identical to TRBD2. The CDR3 covers 16 residues. The J segment lost 4 bases and the V segment lost 0 bases, leaving 3 bases of the junction unmatched. The V gene's germline CDR1 is SGHNT and CDR2 YYREEE (reference sequence). The CDR3 sequence is CASSLDPSGGYNEQFF. CDR3 DNA sequence: TGTGCCAGCAGCTTGGACCCTAGCGGGGGGTACAATGAGCAGTTCTTC.

V and J are TRBV7-9 and TRBJ2-5, with D possibly matching TRBD1 (5 bases). Germline V gene sequence: CDR1 SEHNR, CDR2 FQNEAQ (reference sequence). The ends were cut back, 2 bases at V and 5 bases at J, with 18 bases in the middle. The CDR3 totals 16 residues. This chain's CDR3 is CASSLPTAPSGETQYF. The CDR3 DNA reads TGTGCCAGCAGCTTACCGACAGCTCCGTCTGGGGAGACCCAGTACTTC.

Comments on this clone: This same CDR3 is encoded by further DNA sequences in the sample. The V call is TRBV18, the J call TRBJ1-1; 7 bases agree with TRBD1. The germline gives CDR1 KGHSH, CDR2 LQKENI. There are 12 residues in the CDR3. After removal of 3 bases from V and 6 bases from J, the junction contained 1 base not matched to a gene. The CDR3 reads CASSPQGAEAFF. The CDR3 coding sequence is TGTGCCAGCTCACCGCAGGGGGCTGAAGCTTTCTTT.

This chain's CDR3 is CASSLDNQPQHF. The CDR3 region has the DNA TGTGCCAGCAGTTTAGACAATCAGCCCCAGCATTTT. The chain has TRBV28 and TRBJ1-5; D gene unclear. Per germline, CDR1 MDHEN and CDR2 SYDVKM. Trimming shortened V by 2 bases and J by 3 bases, and 2 bases separated the two germline ends. The CDR3 is 12 amino acids.

The chain uses TRBV28 and TRBJ1-3; D gene uncertain. From germline, CDR1 is MDHEN and CDR2 SYDVKM. Trimming took 2 bases from V and 3 from J, leaving 11 bases between them. There are 15 residues in the CDR3. CDR3 region: CASSLGQPFGNTIYF. The CDR3 DNA is TGTGCCAGCAGTTTAGGTCAGCCATTTGGAAACACCATATATTTT.

A word on this clone: Other DNA sequences of this sample code for an identical CDR3. The V and J genes are TRBV5-1 and TRBJ2-5; 7 bases match TRBD2. V shed 4 bases and J 2 bases; nucleotides not matched to a gene: 8. Germline V gene lookup returns CDR1 SGHRS and CDR2 YFSETQ. This CDR3 contains 15 residues. CDR3 sequence: CASSPGGGGQETQYF. CDR3 DNA sequence: TGCGCCAGCAGCCCGGGAGGCGGGGGTCAAGAGACCCAGTACTTC. The whole variable domain, remainder taken from reference TRBV5-1 and TRBJ2-5, is KAGVTQTPRYLIKTRGQQVTLSCSPISGHRSVSWYQQTPGQGLQFLFEYFSETQRNKGNFPGRFSGRQFSNSRSEMNVSTLELGDSALYLCASSPGGGGQETQYFGPGTRLLVL.

Worth noting for this clone: The sample holds other DNA sequences that translate to the same CDR3. The genes are TRBV2 and TRBJ2-5, with a possible D match to TRBD1 (5 bases). The CDR3 covers 13 residues. Germline assignment: CDR1 SNHLY and CDR2 FYNNEI. V was cut by 2 bases and J by 5 bases, with 9 bases left in between. CDR3 nucleotide sequence: TGTGCCAGCAGTGAACAGGGTGGGGAGACCCAGTACTTC. This codes for CASSEQGGETQYF. The full variable domain, completed using reference TRBV2 and TRBJ2-5, is EPEVTQTPSHQVTQMGQEVILRCVPISNHLYFYWYRQILGQKVEFLVSFYNNEISEKSEIFDDQFSVERPDGSNFTLKIRSTKLEDSAMYFCASSEQGGETQYFGPGTRLLVL.

The V call is TRBV10-1, the J call TRBJ2-2; 8 bases are a match to TRBD1. The CDR3 covers 14 residues. V shed 4 bases, J shed 6 bases, and the junction held 4 bases outside the gene matches. The germline V gene has CDR1 WNHNN and CDR2 SYGVQD (reference sequence). The CDR3 DNA is TGCGCCAGCAGTGGTGACAGGGGAGCCGGGGAGCTGTTTTTT. Translation gives CASSGDRGAGELFF.

The chain carries TRBV25-1 and TRBJ1-1; 7 bases fit TRBD1. The ends lost 0 bases at V and 3 bases at J; junction bases unmatched: 1. Germline loops: CDR1 MGHDK, CDR2 SYGVNS. CDR3 length: 14 amino acids. The CDR3 spells CASSEYTGDTEAFF. In DNA, the CDR3 is TGTGCCAGCAGTGAATACACAGGGGACACTGAAGCTTTCTTT.

The chain is built from TRBV10-3 and TRBJ2-7, with D perhaps matching TRBD1 or TRBD2 (5 bases each). Trimming cost V 7 bases and J 7 bases, with 20 bases left between them. CDR1 ENHRY and CDR2 SYGVKD come from the germline V gene. The CDR3 consists of 14 residues. The CDR3 nucleotides are TGTGCCATCACCAAAGGGGACGGCCTGGGAGAGCAGTACTTC. Translated: CAITKGDGLGEQYF.

This sequence joins TRBV14 and TRBJ2-3, with 7 bases aligning to TRBD2. The CDR3 has 17 amino acids. The germline V gene encodes CDR1 SGHDN and CDR2 FVKESK. J gave up 5 bases and V 5 bases, and 16 bases lay outside the gene matches. CDR3 DNA sequence: TGTGCCAGCAGCTCAAAGGAGACTAGCTGGGCAAAAGATACGCAGTATTTT. It encodes CASSSKETSWAKDTQYF.

Worth noting for this clone: One end of the junction fails to match germline, which may point to a read error. The CDR3 nucleotides are TGCGCCAGCAGCTTGGCTCGGACAGACGCCAAAGTCCTGACTTTC. The encoded protein is CASSLARTDAKVLTF. The chain employs TRBV5-1 and TRBJ2-6, with D possibly TRBD1 on 6 matching bases. Germline V gene data show CDR1 as SGHRS and CDR2 as YFSETQ. CDR3 length: 15 residues. The whole variable domain, remainder taken from reference TRBV5-1 and TRBJ2-6, is KAGVTQTPRYLIKTRGQQVTLSCSPISGHRSVSWYQQTPGQGLQFLFEYFSETQRNKGNFPGRFSGRQFSNSRSEMNVSTLELGDSALYLCASSLARTDAKVLTFGAGSRLTVL.

The V gene is TRBV19, the J gene TRBJ1-4; D not certain. Germline CDR1 is LNHDA and CDR2 is SQIVND (reference sequence). The CDR3 spans 15 residues. V gave up 4 bases and J gave up 0 bases, with 9 bases separating them. The DNA of the CDR3 is TGTGCCAGTAGTAGGCAGACTGCAACTAATGAAAAACTGTTTTTT. It translates to CASSRQTATNEKLFF.

This sequence joins TRBV7-9 and TRBJ1-3; D may be TRBD1 (5 bases). The CDR3 loop spans 15 amino acids. The germline V gene has CDR1 SEHNR and CDR2 FQNEAQ (reference sequence). V was trimmed by 6 bases and J by 0 bases, leaving 12 bases between them. Here the CDR3 reads CASSRSGGSGNTIYF. CDR3 DNA sequence: TGTGCCAGCAGTAGAAGTGGGGGCTCTGGAAACACCATATATTTT.

CDR3 loop: CASMGQGNTEAFF. CDR3 in DNA: TGTGCCAGCATGGGGCAGGGGAACACTGAAGCTTTCTTT. This chain connects TRBV25-1 to TRBJ1-1, with D maybe TRBD1 (5 bases). Germline CDR1 reads MGHDK; CDR2 reads SYGVNS. Trimming took off 7 bases at V and 1 base at J, with 10 bases between the two ends. The CDR3 sequence is 13 residues long.

This chain links TRBV6-1 with TRBJ1-6, with D unclear. This CDR3 is built from 14 residues. V shed 7 bases and J shed 0 bases, with 7 bases lying between them. The germline gives CDR1 MNHNS, CDR2 SASEGT. CDR3: CASTMSSYNSPLHF. The CDR3 DNA is TGTGCCAGCACGATGAGCTCCTATAATTCACCCCTCCACTTT.

The V gene is TRBV6-5, the J gene TRBJ1-6; 10 nucleotides align to TRBD1. CDR3 length equals 15 residues. CDR1 is MNHEY and CDR2 is SVGAGI in the germline V gene. V lost 6 bases to trimming and J lost 10 bases; unmatched junction nucleotides: 9. The CDR3 nucleotides are TGTGCCAGCAGACCCGGGACAGGGGAAGGCTCACCCCTCCACTTT. It specifies CASRPGTGEGSPLHF.

The chain uses TRBV11-3 and TRBJ2-2; TRBD2 agrees at 7 bases. The germline gives CDR1 SGHNT, CDR2 YENEEA. The CDR3 totals 14 residues. Trimming took 3 bases from V and 6 from J; bases not matched to a gene: 4. The CDR3 here is CASSLREQAGELFF. Here the CDR3 DNA reads TGTGCCAGCAGCTTGCGGGAGCAGGCCGGGGAGCTGTTTTTT.

CDR3 region: CASSSMGLAENEQFF. The CDR3 DNA is TGTGCCAGCAGTTCGATGGGACTAGCGGAAAATGAGCAGTTCTTC. This chain uses TRBV6-5 with TRBJ2-1; 11 nucleotides align to TRBD2. Germline V lookup: CDR1 MNHEY, CDR2 SVGAGI. J gave up 7 bases and V 4 bases, and 6 bases lay outside the gene matches. CDR3 length: 15 amino acids.

This chain connects TRBV4-1 to TRBJ1-6; 8 nucleotides line up with TRBD1. CDR3 length: 19 amino acids. CDR1 and CDR2 from the germline V gene are MGHRA and YSYEKL. Trimming cost V 1 base and J 5 bases; bases outside gene matches: 13. CDR3 region: CASSQVGYGRGRDNSPLHF. CDR3 sequence (DNA): TGCGCCAGCAGCCAAGTGGGTTACGGCAGGGGGCGAGATAATTCACCCCTCCACTTT.

The chain combines TRBV27 with TRBJ1-1; TRBD1 matches at 10 bases. The germline V gene has CDR1 MNHEY and CDR2 SMNVEV (reference sequence). The CDR3 consists of 16 residues. J lost 1 base, V lost 9 bases, and 11 bases had no gene match. The CDR3 DNA reads TGTGCCAGTCCTTCGACAGGGGGCAAGACGAACACTGAAGCTTTCTTT. Its translation: CASPSTGGKTNTEAFF.

V is TRBV30 and J is TRBJ1-4, with 7 bases fitting TRBD1. The CDR3 is made up of 15 amino acids. Germline CDR1 is GTSNPN and CDR2 is SVGIG (reference sequence). Trimming removed 2 bases from V and 3 bases from J; junction bases left unmatched: 6. Here the CDR3 reads CAWSMTGTANEKLFF. CDR3 nucleotide sequence: TGTGCCTGGAGTATGACAGGGACAGCTAATGAAAAACTGTTTTTT.

The J gene is TRBJ2-3, the V gene TRBV28; TRBD2 aligns across 7 bases. This CDR3 contains 14 residues. Germline CDR1 reads MDHEN; CDR2 reads SYDVKM. Unmatched junction bases numbered 9, after V lost 8 bases and J lost 4 bases. The CDR3 loop is CASGAAGSADTQYF. For the CDR3, the DNA is TGTGCCAGCGGGGCAGCGGGGTCAGCAGATACGCAGTATTTT.

J is TRBJ2-2 and V is TRBV5-1; 10 bases map to TRBD1. The CDR3 is 16 amino acids. V shed 4 bases, J shed 2 bases, and the junction held 5 bases outside the gene matches. CDR1 is SGHRS and CDR2 is YFSETQ in the germline V gene. CDR3 in amino acids: CASSPWDRGNTGELFF. CDR3 bases: TGCGCCAGCAGCCCCTGGGACAGGGGCAACACCGGGGAGCTGTTTTTT.